What follows are 17 T cell receptor beta chains derived from one specimen sequenced in a study of blood T cell repertoires in COVID-19. Sequenced by immunoSEQ multiplex PCR; TCRdb stores in-frame clones only, minus some. This repertoire shows roughly 23,000 clones, about 89% found once; its top ten account for roughly 29%. Sequences were obtained from peripheral blood. The source of these receptors is a man in his 70s with COVID-19, enrolled during active disease.

The chain recombines TRBV15 with TRBJ2-5, with TRBD2 matching over 8 bases. V lost 0 bases to trimming and J lost 4 bases; unmatched junction nucleotides: 4. The germline CDR1 and CDR2 sequences are LNHNV and YYDKDF (reference sequence). This CDR3 has 15 residues. The CDR3 coding sequence is TGTGCCACCAGCAGAGATTTCGGGGGGGGAGAGACCCAGTACTTC. It codes for CATSRDFGGGETQYF.

The chain links TRBV30 to TRBJ2-5; D call uncertain. Trimming took 2 bases from V and 1 from J, leaving 5 bases between them. This CDR3 has 12 residues. Germline V gene lookup returns CDR1 GTSNPN and CDR2 SVGIG (reference sequence). The CDR3 region is CAWSPGQETQYF. DNA for the CDR3: TGTGCCTGGAGTCCGGGCCAAGAGACCCAGTACTTC.

The CDR3 loop reads CASSPRVPGQGKDEQYF. CDR3 bases: TGTGCCAGCAGCCCCAGGGTCCCGGGACAGGGTAAGGACGAGCAGTACTTC. The rearrangement links TRBV11-2 to TRBJ2-7; 9 bases are a match to TRBD1. The CDR3 has 17 residues. J lost 5 bases, V lost 5 bases, and 16 bases had no gene match. Germline loops: CDR1 SGHAT, CDR2 FQNNGV.

V and J are TRBV7-9 and TRBJ2-3; a possible D gene is TRBD2 (7 bases). V was trimmed by 3 bases and J by 4 bases, leaving 8 bases between them. CDR1 is SEHNR, CDR2 FQNEAQ, per germline (reference sequence). The CDR3 has 13 amino acids. The DNA for the CDR3 is TGTGCCAGCAGCTTGGGGGGGCCAGATACGCAGTATTTT. Translated: CASSLGGPDTQYF. Together with reference TRBV7-9 and TRBJ2-3, the CDR3 gives the full variable domain: DTGVSQNPRHKITKRGQNVTFRCDPISEHNRLYWYRQTLGQGPEFLTYFQNEAQLEKSRLLSDRFSAERPKGSFSTLEIQRTEQGDSAMYLCASSLGGPDTQYFGPGTRLTVL.

The gene calls are TRBV25-1 and TRBJ2-3; possible D gene TRBD2, 6 bases. The germline V and J ends were trimmed by 2 bases and 4 bases, with 10 bases remaining between them. The CDR3 is 14 residues long. In germline, CDR1 is MGHDK, CDR2 SYGVNS. CDR3 in DNA: TGTGCCAGCAGTGAAGCGGGGCGGCCAGATACGCAGTATTTT. Residues: CASSEAGRPDTQYF.

The genes are TRBV2 and TRBJ2-7, with a tentative D call TRBD2 (5 bases). The ends were cut back, 8 bases at V and 4 bases at J, with 27 bases in the middle. The length of the CDR3 is 17 residues. Germline CDR1 and CDR2: SNHLY and FYNNEI. This CDR3 is CASHYKILQRALYEQYF. Written as DNA, the CDR3 is TGTGCCAGCCACTACAAAATCCTCCAGAGGGCCCTTTACGAGCAGTACTTC. Full variable domain (missing parts from reference TRBV2 and TRBJ2-7): EPEVTQTPSHQVTQMGQEVILRCVPISNHLYFYWYRQILGQKVEFLVSFYNNEISEKSEIFDDQFSVERPDGSNFTLKIRSTKLEDSAMYFCASHYKILQRALYEQYFGPGTRLTVT.

This chain links TRBV11-2 with TRBJ1-2, with a possible D match to TRBD1 (5 bases). V was pared by 2 bases and J by 4 bases, with 8 bases between. The CDR3 length is 13 residues. Germline V CDR1 and CDR2: SGHAT, FQNNGV. The CDR3 is CASSLTTAYGYTF. CDR3 DNA: TGTGCCAGCAGCTTAACGACAGCCTATGGCTACACCTTC.

The chain has TRBV7-6 and TRBJ2-7; 8 bases agree with TRBD2. CDR1 is SGHVS and CDR2 is FNYEAQ in the germline V gene. V gave up 3 bases and J gave up 0 bases; unmatched junction bases: 7. CDR3 length: 16 amino acids. In DNA form, the CDR3 reads TGTGCCAGCAGCTTTCTGAATAGCGGGGCCTCCTACGAGCAGTACTTC. Translating it yields CASSFLNSGASYEQYF.

The chain carries TRBV6-5 and TRBJ1-5; D may be TRBD1 (5 bases). This CDR3 contains 14 residues. Per the germline V gene, CDR1 is MNHEY and CDR2 is SVGAGI. V lost 2 bases to trimming and J lost 6 bases, with 11 bases between them. The CDR3 reads CASSYGAGLQPQHF. The CDR3 region has the DNA TGTGCCAGCAGTTACGGGGCAGGGCTTCAGCCCCAGCATTTT.

This rearrangement joins TRBV5-4 to TRBJ1-1; no clear D gene. The V end lost 2 bases, the J end lost 3 bases, and 11 bases lay between the germline ends. CDR3 length: 14 residues. CDR1 SGHNT and CDR2 YYREEE come from the germline V gene (reference sequence). The CDR3 DNA is TGTGCCAGCAGCTTACAGCGAGGGCACACTGAAGCTTTCTTT. Residues: CASSLQRGHTEAFF. Looking up the rest from reference TRBV5-4 and TRBJ1-1 gives the full variable domain: ETGVTQSPTHLIKTRGQQVTLRCSSQSGHNTVSWYQQALGQGPQFIFQYYREEENGRGNFPPRFSGLQFPNYSSELNVNALELDDSALYLCASSLQRGHTEAFFGQGTRLTVV.

The genes are TRBV2 and TRBJ1-1; the D gene is possibly TRBD1 (6 bases). From germline, CDR1 is SNHLY and CDR2 FYNNEI. This CDR3 is 13 amino acids long. The V end lost 6 bases, the J end lost 2 bases, and 10 bases lay between the germline ends. The CDR3, as DNA: TGTGCCAGCAGGGAGGACAGCAACACTGAAGCTTTCTTT. Its protein is CASREDSNTEAFF.

There are a few counts of this clone. The V call is TRBV27, the J call TRBJ2-3; a possible D gene is TRBD2 (6 bases). Deletions cut 4 bases from V and 4 bases from J, with 18 bases between. CDR1 is MNHEY and CDR2 is SMNVEV in the germline V gene (reference sequence). CDR3 length: 16 residues. CDR3 sequence reads: CASSWGDARRADTQYF. CDR3 sequence (DNA): TGTGCCAGCAGTTGGGGGGACGCCCGGCGTGCAGATACGCAGTATTTT.

The chain has TRBV6-1 and TRBJ2-3; D remains unclear. The CDR3 runs to 13 residues. V dropped 7 bases and J dropped 1 base, with 9 bases sitting between them. Per germline, CDR1 MNHNS and CDR2 SASEGT. The CDR3 nucleotides read TGTGCCAGCACCCCACGGGGCACAGATACGCAGTATTTT. Protein: CASTPRGTDTQYF.

This chain connects TRBV6-5 to TRBJ1-6; D gene unclear. Trimming shortened V by 5 bases and J by 6 bases, and 11 bases separated the two germline ends. CDR3 length: 14 amino acids. Per germline, CDR1 MNHEY and CDR2 SVGAGI. Here the CDR3 reads CASSRVGVNSPLHF. In nucleotides, the CDR3 is TGTGCCAGCAGTCGGGTCGGGGTTAATTCACCCCTCCACTTT.

This chain links TRBV19 with TRBJ2-7; 8 nucleotides agree with TRBD2. The CDR3 has 15 amino acids. The V gene's germline CDR1 is LNHDA and CDR2 SQIVND (reference sequence). Trimming took 5 bases from V and 0 from J; bases not matched to a gene: 6. DNA for the CDR3: TGTGCCAGTAGTTATGGACGGGGGGGCTCCTACGAGCAGTACTTC. This codes for CASSYGRGGSYEQYF.

The chain is built from TRBV6-2 or TRBV6-3 and TRBJ2-3, with 12 bases lining up with TRBD2. V lost 2 bases, J lost 5 bases, and 11 bases stayed unmatched. CDR1 and CDR2 from the germline V gene are MNHEY and SVGEGT. The CDR3 is made up of 18 amino acids. CDR3 loop: CASSYGLAGGPRLDTQYF. The CDR3 DNA follows: TGTGCCAGCAGTTACGGGCTAGCGGGAGGGCCGCGGCTAGATACGCAGTATTTT.

The V call is TRBV10-3, the J call TRBJ1-4; D ambiguous. CDR3 length: 13 residues. CDR1 ENHRY and CDR2 SYGVKD come from the germline V gene. Trimming left V 8 bases short and J 0 bases short, with 7 bases between. The CDR3 loop is CAIRGATNEKLFF. CDR3 sequence (DNA): TGTGCCATCCGGGGTGCAACTAATGAAAAACTGTTTTTT.